The text below deals with one T cell receptor (beta chain). Its cognate antigen is unknown. This record comes from a study of graft-versus-host responses after intestinal transplantation. Study in general: Recipients got multivisceral, liver-intestinal, or isolated intestinal transplants.

The table came from immunoSEQ multiplex PCR; TCRdb's copy has only in-frame clones and leaves some out. The table has about 94,000 clones, over 75% seen once. Regarding the study as a whole: The recipient marrow held GvH clones, and some of them showed up first in ileum or blood.

The germline CDR1 and CDR2 sequences are MGHRA and YSYEKL. The V gene lost 1 base and the J gene lost 4 bases, with 14 bases spanning the gap. The CDR3 has 15 amino acids. The sample here was unstimulated CD8+ T cells sorted from spleen or lymph node cells, taken before intestinal transplant. This chain uses TRBV4-1 with TRBJ2-7; D possibly corresponds to TRBD1 (6 bases). This clonotype originated in a human donor who received an intestinal transplant. In nucleotides, the CDR3 is TGCGCCAGCAGCCAAGCCAGGGGTAACGATTACGAGCAGTACTTC. It yields the protein CASSQARGNDYEQYF.